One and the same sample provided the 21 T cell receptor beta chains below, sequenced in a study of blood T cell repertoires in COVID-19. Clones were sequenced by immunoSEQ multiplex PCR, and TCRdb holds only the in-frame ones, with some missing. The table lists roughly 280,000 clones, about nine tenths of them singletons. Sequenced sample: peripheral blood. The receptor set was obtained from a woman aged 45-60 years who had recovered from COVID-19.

CDR3 loop: CASSVGLSTNPFTAYGYTF. CDR3 bases: TGTGCCAGCAGCGTAGGACTGTCGACTAACCCCTTCACTGCCTATGGCTACACCTTC. The V and J genes are TRBV9 and TRBJ1-2; D not resolved. Germline V lookup: CDR1 SGDLS, CDR2 YYNGEE. This CDR3 contains 19 residues. Trimming shortened V by 0 bases and J by 4 bases, and 25 bases separated the two germline ends.

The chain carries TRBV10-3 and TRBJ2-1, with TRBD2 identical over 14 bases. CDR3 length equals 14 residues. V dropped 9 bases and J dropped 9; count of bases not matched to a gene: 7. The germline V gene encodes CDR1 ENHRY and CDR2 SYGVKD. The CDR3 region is CAIGTSGGSSEQFF. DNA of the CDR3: TGTGCCATTGGGACTAGCGGGGGCTCCAGTGAGCAGTTCTTC.

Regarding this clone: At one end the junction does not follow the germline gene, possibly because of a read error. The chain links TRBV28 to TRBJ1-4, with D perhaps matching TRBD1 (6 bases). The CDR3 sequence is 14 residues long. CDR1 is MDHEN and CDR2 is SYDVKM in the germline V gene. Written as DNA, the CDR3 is TGTGCCAGCGGTTTACAGGGTTATGGTGAAAAACTGTTTTTT. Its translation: CASGLQGYGEKLFF. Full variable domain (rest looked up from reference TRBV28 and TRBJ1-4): DVKVTQSSRYLVKRTGEKVFLECVQDMDHENMFWYRQDPGLGLRLIYFSYDVKMKEKGDIPEGYSVSREKKERFSLILESASTNQTSMYLCASGLQGYGEKLFFGSGTQLSVL.

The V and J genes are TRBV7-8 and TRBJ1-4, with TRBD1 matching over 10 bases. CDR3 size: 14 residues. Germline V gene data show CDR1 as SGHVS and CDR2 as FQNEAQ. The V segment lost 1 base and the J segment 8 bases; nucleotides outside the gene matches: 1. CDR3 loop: CASSLGGQGEKLFF. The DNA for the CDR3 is TGTGCCAGCAGCTTAGGGGGACAGGGGGAAAAACTGTTTTTT.

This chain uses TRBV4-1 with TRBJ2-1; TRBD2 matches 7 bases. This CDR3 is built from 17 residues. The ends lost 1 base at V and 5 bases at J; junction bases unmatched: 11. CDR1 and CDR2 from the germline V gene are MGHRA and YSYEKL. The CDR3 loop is CASSQGPAGEVNNEQFF. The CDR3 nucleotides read TGCGCCAGCAGCCAAGGTCCGGCGGGGGAGGTAAACAATGAGCAGTTCTTC.

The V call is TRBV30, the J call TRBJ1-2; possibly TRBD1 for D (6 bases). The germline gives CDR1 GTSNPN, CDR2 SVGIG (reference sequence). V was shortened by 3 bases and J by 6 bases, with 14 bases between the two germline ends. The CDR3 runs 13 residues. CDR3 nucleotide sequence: TGTGCCTGGAGACAAGTTGGGGGCCATGGCTACACCTTC. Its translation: CAWRQVGGHGYTF.

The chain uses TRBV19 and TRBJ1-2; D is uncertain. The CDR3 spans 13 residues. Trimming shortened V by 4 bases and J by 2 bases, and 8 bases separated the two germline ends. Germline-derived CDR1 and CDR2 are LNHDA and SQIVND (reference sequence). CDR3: CASSRASNYGYTF. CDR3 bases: TGTGCCAGTAGTAGGGCATCGAACTATGGCTACACCTTC.

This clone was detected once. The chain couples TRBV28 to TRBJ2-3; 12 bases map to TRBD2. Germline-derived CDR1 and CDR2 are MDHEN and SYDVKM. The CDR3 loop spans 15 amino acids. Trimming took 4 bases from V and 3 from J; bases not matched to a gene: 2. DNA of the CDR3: TGTGCCAGCAGTTCGACTAGCGGGGGTACAGATACGCAGTATTTT. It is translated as CASSSTSGGTDTQYF.

The CDR3 protein is CASSTQGITTGELFF. The CDR3 DNA is TGTGCCAGCAGCACACAGGGTATAACGACCGGGGAGCTGTTTTTT. The chain recombines TRBV7-2 with TRBJ2-2, with TRBD1 as a possible D gene (6 bases). There are 15 residues in the CDR3. CDR1 is SGHTA, CDR2 FQGNSA, per germline. The ends were cut back, 5 bases at V and 5 bases at J, with 15 bases in the middle.

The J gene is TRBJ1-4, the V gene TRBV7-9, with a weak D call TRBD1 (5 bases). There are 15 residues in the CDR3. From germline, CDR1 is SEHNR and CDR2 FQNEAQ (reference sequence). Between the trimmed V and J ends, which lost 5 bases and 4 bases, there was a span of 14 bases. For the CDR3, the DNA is TGTGCCAGCAGCCTCGCCCCACAGGTTAATGAAAAACTGTTTTTT. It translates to CASSLAPQVNEKLFF.

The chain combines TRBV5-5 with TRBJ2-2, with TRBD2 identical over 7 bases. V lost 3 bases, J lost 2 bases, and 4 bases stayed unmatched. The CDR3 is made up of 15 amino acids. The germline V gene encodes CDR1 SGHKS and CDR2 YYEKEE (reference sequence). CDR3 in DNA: TGTGCCAGCAGCTGGGACTACTCAAACACCGGGGAGCTGTTTTTT. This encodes CASSWDYSNTGELFF.

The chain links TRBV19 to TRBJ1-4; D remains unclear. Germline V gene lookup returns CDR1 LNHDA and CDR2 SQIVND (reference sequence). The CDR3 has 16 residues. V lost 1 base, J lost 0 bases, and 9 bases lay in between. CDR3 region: CASSIVAVTTNEKLFF. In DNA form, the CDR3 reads TGTGCCAGTAGTATAGTGGCAGTCACAACTAATGAAAAACTGTTTTTT.

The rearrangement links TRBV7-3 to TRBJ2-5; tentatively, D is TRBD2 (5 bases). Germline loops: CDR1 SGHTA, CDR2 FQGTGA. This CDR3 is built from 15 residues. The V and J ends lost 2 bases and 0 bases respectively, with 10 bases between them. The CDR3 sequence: CASSLRGGYQETQYF. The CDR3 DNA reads TGTGCCAGCAGCTTACGAGGCGGGTACCAAGAGACCCAGTACTTC.

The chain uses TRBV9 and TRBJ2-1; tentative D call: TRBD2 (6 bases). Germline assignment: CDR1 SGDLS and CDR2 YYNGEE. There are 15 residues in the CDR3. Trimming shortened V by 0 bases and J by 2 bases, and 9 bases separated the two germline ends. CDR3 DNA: TGTGCCAGCAGCGTAGCGGGAGTGACCTACAATGAGCAGTTCTTC. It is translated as CASSVAGVTYNEQFF.

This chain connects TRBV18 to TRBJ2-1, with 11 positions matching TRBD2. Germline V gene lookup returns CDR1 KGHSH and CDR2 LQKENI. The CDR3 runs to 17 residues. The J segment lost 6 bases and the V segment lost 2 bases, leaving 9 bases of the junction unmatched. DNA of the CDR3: TGTGCCAGCTCACCATGGACTAGCGGGTCGAGGGGCAATGAGCAGTTCTTC. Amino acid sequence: CASSPWTSGSRGNEQFF.

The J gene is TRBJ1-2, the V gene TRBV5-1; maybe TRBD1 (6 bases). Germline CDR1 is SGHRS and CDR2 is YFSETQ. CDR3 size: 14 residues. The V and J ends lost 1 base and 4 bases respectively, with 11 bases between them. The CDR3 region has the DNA TGCGCCAGCAGCTTGCACGACAGGACCTATGGCTACACCTTC. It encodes CASSLHDRTYGYTF.

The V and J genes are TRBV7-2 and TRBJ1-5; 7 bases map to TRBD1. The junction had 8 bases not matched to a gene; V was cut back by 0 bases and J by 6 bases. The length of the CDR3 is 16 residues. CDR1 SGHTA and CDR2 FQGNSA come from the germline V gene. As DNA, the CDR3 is TGTGCCAGCAGCTTAGCAGGGGCAGGGGGAGGTCAGCCCCAGCATTTT. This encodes CASSLAGAGGGQPQHF.

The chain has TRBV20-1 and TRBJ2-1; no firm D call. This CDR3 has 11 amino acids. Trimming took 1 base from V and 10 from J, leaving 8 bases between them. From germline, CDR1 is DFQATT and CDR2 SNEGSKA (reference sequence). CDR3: CSARVHPEQFF. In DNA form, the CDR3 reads TGCAGTGCTAGAGTACACCCGGAGCAGTTCTTC.

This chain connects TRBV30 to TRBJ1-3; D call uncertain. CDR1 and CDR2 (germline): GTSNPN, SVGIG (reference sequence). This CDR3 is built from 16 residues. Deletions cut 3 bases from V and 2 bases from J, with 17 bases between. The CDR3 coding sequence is TGTGCCTGGAGCGGTATCGGGCGGAGGGCTGGAAACACCATATATTTT. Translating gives CAWSGIGRRAGNTIYF. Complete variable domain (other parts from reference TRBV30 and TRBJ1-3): SQTIHQWPATLVQPVGSPLSLECTVEGTSNPNLYWYRQAAGRGLQLLFYSVGIGQISSEVPQNLSASRPQDRQFILSSKKLLLSDSGFYLCAWSGIGRRAGNTIYFGEGSWLTVV.

This CDR3 is CASSGNRDGSNTEAFF. DNA for the CDR3: TGTGCCAGCAGCGGTAACAGGGACGGGTCGAACACTGAAGCTTTCTTT. V is TRBV7-9 and J is TRBJ1-1; TRBD1 is a possible D gene (6 bases). V shed 5 bases and J shed 1 base, with 17 bases lying between them. The V gene's germline CDR1 is SEHNR and CDR2 FQNEAQ (reference sequence). This CDR3 has 16 residues. Full variable domain (rest looked up from reference TRBV7-9 and TRBJ1-1): DTGVSQNPRHKITKRGQNVTFRCDPISEHNRLYWYRQTLGQGPEFLTYFQNEAQLEKSRLLSDRFSAERPKGSFSTLEIQRTEQGDSAMYLCASSGNRDGSNTEAFFGQGTRLTVV.

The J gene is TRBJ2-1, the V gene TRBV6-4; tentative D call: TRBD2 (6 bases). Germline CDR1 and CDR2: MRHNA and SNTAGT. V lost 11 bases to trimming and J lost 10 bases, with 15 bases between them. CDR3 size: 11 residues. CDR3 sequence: CAGGIEREQFF. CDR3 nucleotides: TGTGCCGGGGGGATAGAGAGGGAGCAGTTCTTC.